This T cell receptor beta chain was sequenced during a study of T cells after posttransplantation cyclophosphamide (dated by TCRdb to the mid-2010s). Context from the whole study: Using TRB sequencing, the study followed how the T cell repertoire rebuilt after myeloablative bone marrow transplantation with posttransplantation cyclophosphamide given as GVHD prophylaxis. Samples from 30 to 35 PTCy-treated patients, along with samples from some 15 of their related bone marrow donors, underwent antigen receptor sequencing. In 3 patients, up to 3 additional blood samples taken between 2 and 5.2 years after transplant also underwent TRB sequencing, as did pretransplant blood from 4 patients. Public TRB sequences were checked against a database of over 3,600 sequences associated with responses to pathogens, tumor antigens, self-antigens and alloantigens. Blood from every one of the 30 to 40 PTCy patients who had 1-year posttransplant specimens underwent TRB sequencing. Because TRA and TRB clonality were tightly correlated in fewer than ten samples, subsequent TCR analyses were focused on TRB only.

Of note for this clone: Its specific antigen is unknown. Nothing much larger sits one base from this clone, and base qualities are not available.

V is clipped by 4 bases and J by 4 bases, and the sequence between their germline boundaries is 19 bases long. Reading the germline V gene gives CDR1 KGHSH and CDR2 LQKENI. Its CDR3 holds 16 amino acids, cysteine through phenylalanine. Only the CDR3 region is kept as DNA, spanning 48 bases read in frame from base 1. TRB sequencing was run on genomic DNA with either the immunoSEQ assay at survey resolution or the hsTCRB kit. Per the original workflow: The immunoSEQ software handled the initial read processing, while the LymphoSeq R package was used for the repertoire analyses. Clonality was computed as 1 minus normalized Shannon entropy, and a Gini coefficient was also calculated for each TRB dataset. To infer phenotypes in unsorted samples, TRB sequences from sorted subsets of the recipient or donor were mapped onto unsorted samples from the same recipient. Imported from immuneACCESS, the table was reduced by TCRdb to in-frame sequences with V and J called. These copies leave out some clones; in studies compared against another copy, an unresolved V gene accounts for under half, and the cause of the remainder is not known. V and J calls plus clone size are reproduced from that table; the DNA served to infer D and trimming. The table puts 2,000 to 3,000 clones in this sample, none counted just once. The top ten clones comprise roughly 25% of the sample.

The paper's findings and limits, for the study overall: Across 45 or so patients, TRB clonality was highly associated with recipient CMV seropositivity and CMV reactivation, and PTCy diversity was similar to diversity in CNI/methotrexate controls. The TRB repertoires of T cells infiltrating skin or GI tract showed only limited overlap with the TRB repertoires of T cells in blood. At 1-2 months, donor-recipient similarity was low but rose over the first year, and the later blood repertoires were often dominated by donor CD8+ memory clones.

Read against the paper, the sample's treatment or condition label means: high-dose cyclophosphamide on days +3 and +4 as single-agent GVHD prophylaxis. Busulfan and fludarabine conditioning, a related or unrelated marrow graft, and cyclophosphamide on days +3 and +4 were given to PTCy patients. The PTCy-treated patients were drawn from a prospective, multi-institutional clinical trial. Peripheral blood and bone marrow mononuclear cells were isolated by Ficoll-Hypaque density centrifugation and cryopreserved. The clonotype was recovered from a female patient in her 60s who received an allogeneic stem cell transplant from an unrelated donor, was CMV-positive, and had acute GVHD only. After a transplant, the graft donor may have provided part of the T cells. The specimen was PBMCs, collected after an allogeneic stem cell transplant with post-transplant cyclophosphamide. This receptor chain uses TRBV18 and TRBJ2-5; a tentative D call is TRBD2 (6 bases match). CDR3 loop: CASSLPTTSSGETQYF. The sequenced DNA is TGTGCCAGCTCACTCCCTACCACTAGCTCGGGAGAGACCCAGTACTTC.